This T cell receptor beta chain was captured by sequencing in a study of siplizumab effects on memory and regulatory T cells. Study outcomes and limitations: Unstimulated subsets were the mapping target of only a minor fraction of alloreactive clones. Mean Treg-derived proportions of mappable alloreactive CD4+ clones were less than 80% for siplizumab and roughly 30% for controls. The alloresponse seemed to draw substantially on naive T cells, which appeared more diverse than memory cells. Significantly reduced by siplizumab was the cumulative frequency of alloreactive sequences, namely those traceable to unstimulated CD4+ memory cells.

Trimming removed 0 bases at V and 8 bases at J, with 11 bases between. Looked up from germline, CDR1 is SGDLS and CDR2 is YYNGEE. The CDR3 covers 13 residues. Measured with immunoSEQ multiplex PCR; TCRdb has only the in-frame clones, and not every one. The sample includes 98,000 or so clones, 85% to 95% of them seen just once. This clone was found once. Antigen specificity is unknown. The specimen was Tregs sorted from blood. The clonotype originates from a human donor in good health. The chain employs TRBV9 and TRBJ1-2; D is unclear. The CDR3 region is CASSVVGVEGYTF. CDR3 DNA sequence: TGTGCCAGCAGCGTAGTCGGAGTAGAGGGCTACACCTTC.